Included here is one T cell receptor (beta chain) sequence, with context. What it binds is unknown. Only in-frame clones appear in the TCRdb table, and some are missing; sequencing was by immunoSEQ multiplex PCR. The data contain roughly 65,000 clones, approximately 89% of them singletons. This record comes from a study of OX40 agonist ivuxolimab in advanced cancers. Whole-study results and caveats: Some patients without response likewise showed low normalized clonal expansion. Clonal expansion among partial responders at 0.1-3.0 mg/kg ranked near the lowest. CD4+ and CD8+ blood T cells expanded clonally by week 6 at 0.1 to 3.0 mg/kg.

Trimming took 6 bases from V and 4 from J, leaving 12 bases between them. Germline CDR1 MNHNS, CDR2 SASEGT. This CDR3 contains 13 residues. The TCR comes from an adult with an advanced solid tumor such as melanoma, head and neck, liver or kidney cancer. The material was CD4+ or CD8+ T cells sorted from blood, obtained in a trial of the OX40 agonist ivuxolimab. This chain joins TRBV6-1 and TRBJ1-2, with D unclear. The CDR3 here is CASRDGGFYGYTF. In nucleotides, the CDR3 is TGTGCCAGCAGGGACGGAGGTTTCTATGGCTACACCTTC.